The 13 T cell receptor beta chains listed next were all sequenced from one sample in a study of early T cells in non-severe SARS-CoV-2 infection. TCRdb redid the calling of the 5' RACE reads with MiXCR, one entry per CDR3 protein. The sample consists of about 110,000 distinct CDR3 sequences, about an eighth of them appearing once. Material: whole blood. The receptor source for this set is an adult who was a healthcare worker with PCR-confirmed SARS-CoV-2 infection or an uninfected control (not recorded which).

This clonotype was detected a few times. This rearrangement joins TRBV20-1 to TRBJ1-5, with no clear D. Germline-derived CDR1 and CDR2 are DFQATT and SNEGSKA (reference sequence). The CDR3 contains 13 residues. The ends were cut back, 4 bases at V and 4 bases at J, with 11 bases in the middle. As DNA, the CDR3 is TGCAGTGCTACCGAAACACCGAATCAGCCCCAGCATTTT. Translating it yields CSATETPNQPQHF.

A few counts support this clonotype. The chain is built from TRBV19 and TRBJ2-7; 7 positions agree with TRBD1. After removal of 5 bases from V and 6 bases from J, the junction contained 13 bases not matched to a gene. Germline assignment: CDR1 LNHDA and CDR2 SQIVND (reference sequence). This CDR3 has 15 residues. The CDR3 here is CASSVARTGGSEQYF. Written as DNA, the CDR3 is TGTGCCAGTAGTGTGGCTCGGACAGGTGGAAGCGAGCAGTACTTC.

The V gene is TRBV23-1, the J gene TRBJ2-3; 13 bases match TRBD2. TRBV23-1 is reported as an ORF; its role is uncertain. V lost 5 bases and J lost 0; bases outside the gene matches: 8. The CDR3 runs to 18 residues. The DNA of the CDR3 is TGCGCCAGCAGTGCGACTAGCGGGGGGCCTTCTAGCACAGATACGCAGTATTTT. It is translated as CASSATSGGPSSTDTQYF.

The chain carries TRBV4-2 and TRBJ2-5; 11 bases are a match to TRBD2. J lost 5 bases, V lost 0 bases, and 14 bases had no gene match. The germline V gene has CDR1 LGHNA and CDR2 YNFKEQ. This CDR3 comprises 19 residues. The CDR3 DNA follows: TGTGCCAGCAGCCAAGAAAATCCTATAGCGGGAGGGCCCCGTGAGACCCAGTACTTC. It translates to CASSQENPIAGGPRETQYF.

This clonotype was seen a few times. V usage is TRBV10-3 and J usage is TRBJ2-7, with D hard to call. V lost 2 bases and J lost 3, with 5 bases in between. Germline V gene sequence: CDR1 ENHRY, CDR2 SYGVKD. The CDR3 is 12 residues long. The CDR3 is CAISEAVYEQYF. The CDR3, as DNA: TGTGCCATCAGTGAGGCAGTCTACGAGCAGTACTTC.

The chain links TRBV18 to TRBJ1-1; D might be TRBD1 (5 bases). V was clipped by 5 bases and J by 3 bases, with 10 bases between them. CDR1 is KGHSH, CDR2 LQKENI, per germline. This CDR3 spans 13 amino acids. Written as DNA, the CDR3 is TGTGCCAGCTCATTACAGGAGGACACTGAAGCTTTCTTT. It specifies CASSLQEDTEAFF. Full variable domain (remainder filled in from reference TRBV18 and TRBJ1-1): NAGVMQNPRHLVRRRGQEARLRCSPMKGHSHVYWYRQLPEEGLKFMVYLQKENIIDESGMPKERFSAEFPKEGPSILRIQQVVRGDSAAYFCASSLQEDTEAFFGQGTRLTVV.

This clonotype has more than one count but fewer than ten. The chain couples TRBV12-3 or TRBV12-4 to TRBJ2-7, with 13 nucleotides matching TRBD2. V shed 5 bases, J shed 4 bases, and the junction held 5 bases outside the gene matches. There are 15 residues in the CDR3. The CDR3 reads CASSRTSGSRYEQYF. CDR3 nucleotide sequence: TGTGCCAGCAGTCGGACTAGCGGGAGTAGGTACGAGCAGTACTTC.

A remark on this clonotype: At one of its ends the junction is not consistent with the germline gene, which may arise from a read error. J is TRBJ1-2 and V is TRBV7-6; maybe TRBD1 (5 bases). Germline lookup yields CDR1 SGHVS and CDR2 FNYEAQ. The CDR3 has 14 amino acids. Here the CDR3 DNA reads TGTACCAGCAGCTCGCTCGGGACTCCCTATGGCTACACCTTC. Translated: CTSSSLGTPYGYTF.

To note about this clonotype: The junction departs from germline at one end; a sequencing error may be responsible. The gene calls are TRBV7-7 and TRBJ2-2; D unclear. The germline V gene has CDR1 SSHAT and CDR2 FNYEAQ (reference sequence). This CDR3 comprises 16 residues. The CDR3 DNA is TGTGCTAGCAGCCTGGCTTTACCGGGGAACACCGGGGAGCTGTTTTTT. This codes for CASSLALPGNTGELFF.

This clonotype was seen more than once but under ten times. This sequence joins TRBV2 and TRBJ1-2; no definite D call. Germline CDR1 is SNHLY and CDR2 is FYNNEI. Trimming pared 3 bases from V and 3 bases from J, leaving 11 bases between. The length of the CDR3 is 14 residues. The CDR3 loop reads CASSDLGQDYGYTF. The CDR3 nucleotides read TGTGCCAGCAGTGATCTAGGGCAGGACTATGGCTACACCTTC.

The sample holds many counts of this clonotype. The chain uses TRBV11-2 and TRBJ2-7; no clear D gene. There are 13 residues in the CDR3. Trimming took off 2 bases at V and 3 bases at J, with 8 bases between the two ends. Germline values: CDR1 SGHAT, CDR2 FQNNGV. In DNA form, the CDR3 reads TGTGCCAGCAGCTTATTACTTGGCTACGAGCAGTACTTC. This encodes CASSLLLGYEQYF.

This clonotype was observed many times. The chain joins TRBV12-3 or TRBV12-4 to TRBJ2-1; TRBD1 or TRBD2 may be the D gene (5 bases each). V lost 2 bases and J lost 10, with 12 bases in between. CDR3 length: 13 amino acids. The CDR3 region is CASSLLGVGEQFF. The CDR3 DNA follows: TGTGCCAGCAGTTTACTGGGGGTGGGGGAGCAGTTCTTC.

This clonotype appeared a few times. This chain joins TRBV14 and TRBJ1-1, with 7 bases identical to TRBD1. The J segment lost 4 bases and the V segment lost 0 bases, leaving 14 bases of the junction unmatched. Germline CDR1 SGHDN, CDR2 FVKESK. The length of the CDR3 is 18 residues. CDR3 amino acids: CASSQEPRQGSWGTEAFF. The CDR3 coding sequence is TGTGCCAGCAGCCAAGAGCCCCGACAGGGCTCATGGGGCACTGAAGCTTTCTTT.